This paragraph covers one TCR beta chain sequence. The antigen remains undetermined. One tube held mixed TRB-A and TRB-B primer pools for touch-down PCR. TCRdb reanalyzed the multiplex PCR reads, giving one entry per CDR3 protein sequence and no DNA. The sample spans about 6,600 distinct CDR3 sequences; the ten largest clones claim around 4.9%. Germline assignment: CDR1 SGHDT and CDR2 YYEEEE. CDR3 length: 15 amino acids. This sample is part of a study of T cell clusters in autoimmune cytopenias. Study results and caveats: TRB repertoire shifts in secondary cytopenia and chronic lymphocytic leukemia mostly reflected lymphoma, not autoimmunity. Primary autoimmune cytopenia patients seemingly lacked the physiological T cell clusters found in healthy donors. The T cell clusters came from computational analysis alone and lack functional validation. Compared with active autoimmune hepatitis patients, healthy donors showed about 3-fold more exclusive TRB clusters.

TRB was amplified from about 270 ng of peripheral blood genomic DNA per sample. Source material: peripheral blood. The source is a human donor with an autoimmune cytopenia or autoimmune hepatitis (not recorded which). V and J are TRBV5-6 and TRBJ1-2; TCRdb's D call, TRBD1, is unchecked because there is no DNA. The CDR3 loop is CASSKDRRANYGYTF.